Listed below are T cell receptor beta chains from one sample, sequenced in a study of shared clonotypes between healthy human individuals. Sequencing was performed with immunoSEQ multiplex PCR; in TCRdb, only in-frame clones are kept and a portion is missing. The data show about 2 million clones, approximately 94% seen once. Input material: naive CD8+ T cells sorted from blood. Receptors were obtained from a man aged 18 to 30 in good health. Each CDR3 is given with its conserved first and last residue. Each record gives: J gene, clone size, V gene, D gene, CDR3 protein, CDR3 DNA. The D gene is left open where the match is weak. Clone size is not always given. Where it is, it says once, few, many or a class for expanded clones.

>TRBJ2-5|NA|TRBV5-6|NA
CASSDSLRGTQYF
TGTGCCAGCAGCGACTCCCTAAGGGGGACCCAGTACTTC
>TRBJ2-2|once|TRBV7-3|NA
CASSSDPSSGGELFF
TGTGCCAGCAGCTCGGACCCCTCTTCGGGCGGGGAGCTGTTTTTT
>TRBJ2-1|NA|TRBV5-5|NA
CASSIGTGTGDEQFF
TGTGCCAGCAGCATTGGGACTGGGACGGGGGATGAGCAGTTCTTC
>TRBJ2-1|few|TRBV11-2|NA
CASRNGAEQFF
TGTGCCAGCAGAAACGGGGCTGAGCAGTTCTTC
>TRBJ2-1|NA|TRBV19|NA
CASSINDAGSYNEQFF
TGTGCCAGTAGTATAAACGATGCGGGATCCTACAATGAGCAGTTCTTC
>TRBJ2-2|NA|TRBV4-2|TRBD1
CASSQERQGSNTGELFF
TGTGCCAGCAGCCAAGAGCGACAGGGTTCGAACACCGGGGAGCTGTTTTTT
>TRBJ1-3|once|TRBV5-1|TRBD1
CASSDEGAVSGNTIYF
TGCGCCAGCAGCGATGAGGGGGCCGTTTCTGGAAACACCATATATTTT
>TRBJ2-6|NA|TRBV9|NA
CASSDRSGANVLTF
TGTGCCAGCAGCGACCGCTCTGGGGCCAACGTCCTGACTTTC
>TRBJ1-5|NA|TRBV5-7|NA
CASSLSLIQPQHF
TGTGCCAGCAGCTTGTCCCTGATTCAGCCCCAGCATTTT
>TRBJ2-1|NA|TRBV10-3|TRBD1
CAISDGTGVYDEQFF
TGTGCCATCAGCGACGGGACAGGGGTATACGATGAGCAGTTCTTC
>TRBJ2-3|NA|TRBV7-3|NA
CASSLLEVDTQYF
TGTGCCAGCAGCTTATTGGAAGTTGATACGCAGTATTTT
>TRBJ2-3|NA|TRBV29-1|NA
CSVETEDTDTQYF
TGCAGCGTTGAAACGGAGGACACAGATACGCAGTATTTT
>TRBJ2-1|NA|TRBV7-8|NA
CASGDNEQFF
TGTGCCAGCGGAGACAATGAGCAGTTCTTC
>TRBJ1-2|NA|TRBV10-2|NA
CASSESQGHFYGYTF
TGCGCCAGCAGTGAGTCCCAGGGCCACTTCTATGGCTACACCTTC
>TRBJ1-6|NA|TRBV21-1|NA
CASSSLTLSSYNSPLHF
TGTGCCAGCAGCAGCCTTACCCTTAGCTCCTATAATTCACCCCTCCACTTT
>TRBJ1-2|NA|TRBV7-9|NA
CASSITDGYGYTF
TGTGCCAGCAGCATTACGGACGGCTATGGCTACACCTTC
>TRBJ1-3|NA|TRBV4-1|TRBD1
CASSQAPWTGSGNTIYF
TGCGCCAGCAGCCAAGCCCCCTGGACAGGGTCCGGAAACACCATATATTTT
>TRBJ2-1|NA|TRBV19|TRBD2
CASSIAGGPREQFF
TGTGCCAGTAGTATAGCGGGAGGGCCGCGTGAGCAGTTCTTC
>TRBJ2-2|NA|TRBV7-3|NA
CASSPVGGTGELFF
TGTGCCAGCAGCCCGGTTGGCGGGACCGGGGAGCTGTTTTTT
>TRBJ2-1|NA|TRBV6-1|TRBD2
CASSETKRGFDEQFF
TGTGCCAGCAGTGAAACGAAGCGGGGGTTCGATGAGCAGTTCTTC
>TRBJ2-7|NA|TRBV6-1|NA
CASSVRDQAYEQYF
TGTGCCAGCAGTGTCCGGGACCAGGCGTACGAGCAGTACTTC
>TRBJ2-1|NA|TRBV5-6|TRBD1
CASSPGGQGYNEQFF
TGTGCCAGCAGCCCGGGGGGACAGGGTTACAATGAGCAGTTCTTC
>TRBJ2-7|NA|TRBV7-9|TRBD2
CASSPTTGGKGGEQYF
TGTGCCAGCAGCCCGACCACGGGGGGTAAAGGAGGCGAGCAGTACTTC
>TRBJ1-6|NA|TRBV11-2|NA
CASSLGEGSNSPLHF
TGTGCCAGCAGCTTAGGAGAGGGTTCGAATTCACCCCTCCACTTT
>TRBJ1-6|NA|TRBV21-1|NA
CASGRGSSYNSPLHF
TGTGCCAGCGGAAGGGGGAGCTCCTATAATTCACCCCTCCACTTT
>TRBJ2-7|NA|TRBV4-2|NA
CASSQVGGGEYEQYF
TGTGCCAGCAGCCAAGTGGGGGGGGGCGAGTACGAGCAGTACTTC
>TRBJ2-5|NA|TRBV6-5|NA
CASSYSGLGGETQYF
TGTGCCAGCAGTTACTCGGGGCTAGGTGGGGAGACCCAGTACTTC
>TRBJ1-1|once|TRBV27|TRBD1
CASRRTGGPFGGEAFF
TGTGCCAGCAGGCGGACAGGGGGACCGTTCGGGGGTGAAGCTTTCTTT
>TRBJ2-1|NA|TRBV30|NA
CAWSDGFNNEQFF
TGTGCCTGGAGTGACGGGTTCAACAATGAGCAGTTCTTC
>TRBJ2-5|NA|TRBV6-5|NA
CASSSLQGGETQYF
TGTGCCAGCAGTTCCCTACAGGGCGGGGAGACCCAGTACTTC
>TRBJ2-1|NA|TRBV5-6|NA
CASSLAGENEQFF
TGTGCCAGCAGCTTGGCCGGCGAGAATGAGCAGTTCTTC
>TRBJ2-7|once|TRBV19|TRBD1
CASSPSRDRGPYEQYF
TGTGCCAGTAGCCCAAGTCGGGACAGGGGACCCTACGAGCAGTACTTC
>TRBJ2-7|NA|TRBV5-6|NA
CASSSGLSYEQYF
TGTGCCAGCAGCTCGGGACTCTCCTACGAGCAGTACTTC
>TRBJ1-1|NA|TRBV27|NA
CASSPSRVTTEAFF
TGTGCCAGCAGCCCGTCGAGGGTCACCACTGAAGCTTTCTTT
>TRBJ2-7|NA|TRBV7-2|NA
CASSWDVVPLEQYF
TGTGCCAGCAGCTGGGACGTAGTTCCCTTGGAGCAGTACTTC
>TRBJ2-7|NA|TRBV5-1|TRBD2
CASSFTSGSSYEQYF
TGCGCCAGCAGCTTTACTAGCGGGAGCTCCTACGAGCAGTACTTC
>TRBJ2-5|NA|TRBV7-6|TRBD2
CASSPPGGRETQYF
TGTGCCAGCAGTCCCCCGGGAGGACGAGAGACCCAGTACTTC
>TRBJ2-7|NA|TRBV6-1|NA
CASSDQLGGRNYEQYF
TGTGCCAGCAGTGATCAACTAGGTGGCAGGAATTACGAGCAGTACTTC
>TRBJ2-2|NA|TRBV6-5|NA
CASSITGTGELFF
TGTGCCAGCAGCATTACAGGGACCGGGGAGCTGTTTTTT
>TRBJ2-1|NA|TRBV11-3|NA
CASSLVWNNEQFF
TGTGCCAGCAGCTTAGTTTGGAACAATGAGCAGTTCTTC
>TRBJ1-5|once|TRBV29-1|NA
CSVGEDPNQPQHF
TGCAGCGTTGGAGAGGATCCCAATCAGCCCCAGCATTTT
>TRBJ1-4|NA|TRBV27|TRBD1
CASASFRDRVRGANEKLFF
TGTGCCAGCGCATCGTTCCGGGACAGGGTGAGAGGGGCTAATGAAAAACTGTTTTTT